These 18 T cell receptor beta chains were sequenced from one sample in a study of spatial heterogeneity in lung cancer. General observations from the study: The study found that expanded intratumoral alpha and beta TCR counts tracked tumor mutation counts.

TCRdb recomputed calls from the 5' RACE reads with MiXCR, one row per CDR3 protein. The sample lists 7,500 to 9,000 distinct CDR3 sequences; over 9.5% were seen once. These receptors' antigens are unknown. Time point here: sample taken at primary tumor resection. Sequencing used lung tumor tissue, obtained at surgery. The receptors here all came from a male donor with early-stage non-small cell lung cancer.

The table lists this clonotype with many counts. In DNA form, the CDR3 reads TGTGCCAGCAGCGCTTCCAGGACAACGGCAGGGGGCACTTTTGTAGCTTTCTTT. This translates into CASSASRTTAGGTFVAFF. The V and J genes are TRBV9 and TRBJ1-1, with TRBD1 identical over 8 bases. Germline V gene lookup returns CDR1 SGDLS and CDR2 YYNGEE. This CDR3 has 18 residues. V shed 3 bases and J 10 bases; nucleotides not matched to a gene: 23.

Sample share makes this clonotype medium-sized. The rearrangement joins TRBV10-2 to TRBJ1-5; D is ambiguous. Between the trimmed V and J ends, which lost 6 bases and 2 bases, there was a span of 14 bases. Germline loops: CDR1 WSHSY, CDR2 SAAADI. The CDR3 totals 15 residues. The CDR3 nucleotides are TGCGCCAGCAGCGCCGGAGGAATTGGCAATCAGCCCCAGCATTTT. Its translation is CASSAGGIGNQPQHF.

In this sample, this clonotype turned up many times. The DNA of the CDR3 is TGTGCCAGCAGTGAAGGAGGCAATCAGCCCCAGCATTTT. Translation gives CASSEGGNQPQHF. This chain uses TRBV6-1 with TRBJ1-5; D not certain. The CDR3 covers 13 residues. Trimming took 1 base from V and 2 from J, leaving 3 bases between them. CDR1 and CDR2 (germline): MNHNS, SASEGT.

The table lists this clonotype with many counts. For the CDR3, the DNA is TGTGCCAGCAGTTACTCGGGACAGACCAGGACTGAAGCTTTCTTT. Translation gives CASSYSGQTRTEAFF. This chain uses TRBV6-6 with TRBJ1-1; 7 bases line up with TRBD1. This CDR3 comprises 15 residues. Germline loops: CDR1 MNHNY, CDR2 SVGAGI (reference sequence). J was trimmed by 5 bases and V by 0 bases; bases with no gene match: 6.

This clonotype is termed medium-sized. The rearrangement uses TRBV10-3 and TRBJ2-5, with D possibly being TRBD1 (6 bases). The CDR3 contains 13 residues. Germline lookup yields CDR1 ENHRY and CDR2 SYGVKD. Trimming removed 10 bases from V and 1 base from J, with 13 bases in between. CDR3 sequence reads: CATGQLIQETQYF. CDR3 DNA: TGTGCCACCGGACAGCTCATCCAAGAGACCCAGTACTTC.

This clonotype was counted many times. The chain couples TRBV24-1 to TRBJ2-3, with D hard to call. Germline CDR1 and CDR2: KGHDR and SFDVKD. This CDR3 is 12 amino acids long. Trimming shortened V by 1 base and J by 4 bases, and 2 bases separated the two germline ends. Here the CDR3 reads CATSDFPDTQYF. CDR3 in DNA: TGTGCCACCAGTGATTTCCCAGATACGCAGTATTTT.

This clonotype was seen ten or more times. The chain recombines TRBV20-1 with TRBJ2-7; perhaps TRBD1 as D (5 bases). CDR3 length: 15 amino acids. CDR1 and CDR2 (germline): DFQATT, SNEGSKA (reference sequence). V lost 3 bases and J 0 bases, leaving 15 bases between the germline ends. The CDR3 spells CSARDPRASSYEQYF. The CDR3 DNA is TGCAGTGCTAGGGACCCCAGGGCGAGCTCCTACGAGCAGTACTTC.

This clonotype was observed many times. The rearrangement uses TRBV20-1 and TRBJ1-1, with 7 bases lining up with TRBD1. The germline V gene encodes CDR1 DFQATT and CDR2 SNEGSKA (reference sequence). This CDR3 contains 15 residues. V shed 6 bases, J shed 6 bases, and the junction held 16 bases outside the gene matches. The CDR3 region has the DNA TGCAGTGCGGCGGACAGGCGAGGGTGGCAGCCTGAAGCTTTCTTT. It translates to CSAADRRGWQPEAFF.

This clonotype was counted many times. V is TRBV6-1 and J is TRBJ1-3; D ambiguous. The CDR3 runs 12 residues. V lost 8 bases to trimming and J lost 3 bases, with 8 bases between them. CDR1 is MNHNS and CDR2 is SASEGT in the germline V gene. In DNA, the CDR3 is TGTGCCAGCGGAGACTTTGGAAACACCATATATTTT. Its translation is CASGDFGNTIYF.

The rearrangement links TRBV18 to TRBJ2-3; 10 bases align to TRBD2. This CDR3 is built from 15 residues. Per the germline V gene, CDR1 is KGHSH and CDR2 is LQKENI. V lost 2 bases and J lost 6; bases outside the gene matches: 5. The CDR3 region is CASSPMEAGGDTQYF. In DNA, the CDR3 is TGTGCCAGCTCACCAATGGAAGCGGGAGGGGATACGCAGTATTTT.

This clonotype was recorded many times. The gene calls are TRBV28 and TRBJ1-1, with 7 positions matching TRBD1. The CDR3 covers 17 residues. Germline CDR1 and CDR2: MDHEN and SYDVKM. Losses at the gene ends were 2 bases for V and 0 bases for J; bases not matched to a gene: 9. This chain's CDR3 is CASSLETGIPMNTEAFF. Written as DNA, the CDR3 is TGTGCCAGCAGTTTAGAGACAGGGATACCCATGAACACTGAAGCTTTCTTT.

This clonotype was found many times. CDR3 loop: CSARSAGGVNTEAFF. CDR3 coding DNA: TGCAGTGCTAGAAGCGCAGGGGGAGTTAACACTGAAGCTTTCTTT. The chain carries TRBV20-1 and TRBJ1-1; 7 bases agree with TRBD1. After removal of 2 bases from V and 2 bases from J, the junction contained 8 bases not matched to a gene. Germline-derived CDR1 and CDR2 are DFQATT and SNEGSKA (reference sequence). The length of the CDR3 is 15 residues.

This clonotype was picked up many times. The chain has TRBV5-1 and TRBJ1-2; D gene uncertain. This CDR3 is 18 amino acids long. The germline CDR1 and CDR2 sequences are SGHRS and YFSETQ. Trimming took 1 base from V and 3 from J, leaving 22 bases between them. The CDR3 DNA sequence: TGCGCCAGCAGCTTGACCGGGTCCTTACAACCTGGCGACTATGGCTACACCTTC. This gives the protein CASSLTGSLQPGDYGYTF.

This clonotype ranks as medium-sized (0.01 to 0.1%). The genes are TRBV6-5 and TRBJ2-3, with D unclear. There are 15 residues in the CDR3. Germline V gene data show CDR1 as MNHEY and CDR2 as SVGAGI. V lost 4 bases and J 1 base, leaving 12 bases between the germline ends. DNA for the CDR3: TGTGCCAGCAGTTTATCAGGTGCTGGCACAGATACGCAGTATTTT. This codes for CASSLSGAGTDTQYF.

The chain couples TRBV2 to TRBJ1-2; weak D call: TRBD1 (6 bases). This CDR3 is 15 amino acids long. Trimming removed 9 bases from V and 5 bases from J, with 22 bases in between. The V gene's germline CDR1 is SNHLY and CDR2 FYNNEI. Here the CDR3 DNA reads TGTGCCAGTGGGGGGCTCAGGACCCAGCAATATGGCTACACCTTC. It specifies CASGGLRTQQYGYTF.

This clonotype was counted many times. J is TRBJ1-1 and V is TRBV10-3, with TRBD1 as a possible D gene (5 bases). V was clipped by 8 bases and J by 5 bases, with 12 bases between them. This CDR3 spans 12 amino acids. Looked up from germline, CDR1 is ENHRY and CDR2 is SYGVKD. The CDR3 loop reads CAISTGGTEAFF. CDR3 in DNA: TGTGCCATCTCCACGGGGGGGACTGAAGCTTTCTTT.

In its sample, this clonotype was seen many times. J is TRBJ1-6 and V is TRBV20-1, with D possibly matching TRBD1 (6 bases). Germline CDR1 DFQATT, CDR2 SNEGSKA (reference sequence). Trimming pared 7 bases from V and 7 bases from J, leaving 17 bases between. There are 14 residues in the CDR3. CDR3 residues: CSVLRQDDNSPLHF. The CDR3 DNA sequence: TGCAGTGTCTTAAGACAGGACGACAATTCACCCCTCCACTTT.

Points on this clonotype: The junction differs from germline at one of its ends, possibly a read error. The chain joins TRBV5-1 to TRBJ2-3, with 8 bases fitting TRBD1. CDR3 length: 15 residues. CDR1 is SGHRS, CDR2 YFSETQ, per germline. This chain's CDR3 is CASSLAGGGTDTQCF. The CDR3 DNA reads TGCGCCAGCAGCTTGGCAGGGGGCGGCACAGATACGCAGTGTTTT. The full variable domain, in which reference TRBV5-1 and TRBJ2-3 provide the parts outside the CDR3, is KAGVTQTPRYLIKTRGQQVTLSCSPISGHRSVSWYQQTPGQGLQFLFEYFSETQRNKGNFPGRFSGRQFSNSRSEMNVSTLELGDSALYLCASSLAGGGTDTQCFGPGTRLTVL.